These 2 T cell receptor beta chains were all obtained from the same sample, sequenced in a study of shared clonotypes between healthy human individuals. Using immunoSEQ multiplex PCR, the repertoire was profiled, and TCRdb retains in-frame clones only, with some absent. The sample has about 1.5 million clones, 95% to 99% seen once; the top ten hold around 0.45%. The specimen sequenced was naive CD4+ T cells sorted from blood. Stated subset: CD45RA+ positively selected. The origin of the receptors is a man younger than 45 in good health.

This clone was counted once. This chain connects TRBV5-5 to TRBJ2-7; TRBD2 agrees at 9 bases. The germline gives CDR1 SGHKS, CDR2 YYEKEE (reference sequence). The CDR3 covers 16 residues. After removal of 4 bases from V and 0 bases from J, the junction contained 8 bases not matched to a gene. The CDR3 coding sequence is TGTGCCAGCAGCCTCAAGGTTAGCGGGAGCTCCTACGAGCAGTACTTC. Translation gives CASSLKVSGSSYEQYF.

The V gene is TRBV5-5, the J gene TRBJ2-3; TRBD2 matches 9 bases. J was trimmed by 0 bases and V by 2 bases; bases with no gene match: 10. This CDR3 contains 18 residues. Germline V gene lookup returns CDR1 SGHKS and CDR2 YYEKEE (reference sequence). In DNA, the CDR3 is TGTGCCAGCAGCTTCCTTGCGGGAGGGGCTACTAGCACAGATACGCAGTATTTT. Protein product: CASSFLAGGATSTDTQYF.